A single sample gave rise to the 15 T cell receptor beta chains below, sequenced in a study of shared clonotypes between healthy human individuals. Data came from immunoSEQ multiplex PCR; TCRdb stores just in-frame clones and leaves some out. The profile covers 1,400,000 or so clones, with about 98.5% appearing a single time and roughly 0.35% taken by the ten largest. The sequenced sample consisted of naive CD4+ T cells sorted from blood. The subset: CD45RA+ positively selected. Receptors originate from a man aged 25 to 40 in good health.

The chain employs TRBV28 and TRBJ1-5; 9 bases line up with TRBD1. The trim removed 4 bases at V and 6 bases at J, leaving 7 bases unmatched. Germline V gives CDR1 MDHEN, CDR2 SYDVKM. There are 15 residues in the CDR3. CDR3 protein: CASSSWTGDSQPQHF. The CDR3 bases are TGTGCCAGCAGTTCGTGGACAGGGGACAGTCAGCCCCAGCATTTT. The full variable domain, with the rest looked up from reference TRBV28 and TRBJ1-5, is DVKVTQSSRYLVKRTGEKVFLECVQDMDHENMFWYRQDPGLGLRLIYFSYDVKMKEKGDIPEGYSVSREKKERFSLILESASTNQTSMYLCASSSWTGDSQPQHFGDGTRLSIL.

V usage is TRBV5-4 and J usage is TRBJ2-3; 12 bases align to TRBD2. Germline CDR1 and CDR2: SGHNT and YYREEE (reference sequence). Germline trimming cut 4 bases from V and 10 bases from J; bases unmatched to any gene: 7. The CDR3 runs to 14 residues. This CDR3 is CASSPGTSGPAQYF. The CDR3 DNA is TGTGCCAGCAGCCCGGGGACTAGCGGGCCCGCGCAGTATTTT. Combining the CDR3 with reference TRBV5-4 and TRBJ2-3 gives the whole variable domain ETGVTQSPTHLIKTRGQQVTLRCSSQSGHNTVSWYQQALGQGPQFIFQYYREEENGRGNFPPRFSGLQFPNYSSELNVNALELDDSALYLCASSPGTSGPAQYFGPGTRLTVL.

This clone has just one count. CDR3 sequence (DNA): TGTGCCAGCTCACCACCGATTGGACAGGGGCCCGAGCAGTACTTC. This gives the protein CASSPPIGQGPEQYF. The rearrangement joins TRBV18 to TRBJ2-7, with 9 bases fitting TRBD1. Germline-derived CDR1 and CDR2 are KGHSH and LQKENI. The trim removed 0 bases at V and 6 bases at J, leaving 6 bases unmatched. The CDR3 is 15 amino acids.

Remarks on this clone: The sample has other DNA sequences that encode this CDR3 too. The chain joins TRBV10-1 to TRBJ2-1; D might be TRBD1 or TRBD2, each matching 5 bases. Trimming removed 0 bases at V and 4 bases at J, with 7 bases between. This CDR3 contains 14 residues. The germline V gene encodes CDR1 WNHNN and CDR2 SYGVQD (reference sequence). CDR3 sequence reads: CASSESRGYNEQFF. The DNA for the CDR3 is TGCGCCAGCAGTGAGTCGAGGGGATACAATGAGCAGTTCTTC.

The J gene is TRBJ2-7, the V gene TRBV28, with 8 bases that match TRBD1. Germline V gene data show CDR1 as MDHEN and CDR2 as SYDVKM. The CDR3 consists of 13 residues. The V gene end was trimmed by 5 bases and the J gene end by 4 bases; junction bases not matched to a gene: 4. Here the CDR3 DNA reads TGTGCCAGCAGTATCGGGACAGGTTACGAGCAGTACTTC. It translates to CASSIGTGYEQYF.

The chain carries TRBV5-4 and TRBJ2-5; D unresolved. The ends were cut back, 4 bases at V and 1 base at J, with 11 bases in the middle. The CDR3 runs 14 residues. Germline lookup yields CDR1 SGHNT and CDR2 YYREEE (reference sequence). The CDR3 sequence: CASSPRQSQETQYF. Written as DNA, the CDR3 is TGTGCCAGCAGCCCCCGGCAGTCCCAAGAGACCCAGTACTTC.

This CDR3 is CASSPLTGTGYTGELFF. CDR3 nucleotide sequence: TGTGCCAGCAGCCCACTAACCGGGACAGGGTACACCGGGGAGCTGTTTTTT. J is TRBJ2-2 and V is TRBV7-8; TRBD1 agrees at 9 bases. The CDR3 covers 17 residues. V dropped 5 bases and J dropped 3; count of bases not matched to a gene: 10. The germline V gene has CDR1 SGHVS and CDR2 FQNEAQ.

The chain employs TRBV5-1 and TRBJ2-7, with 12 bases identical to TRBD2. Germline CDR1 reads SGHRS; CDR2 reads YFSETQ. The CDR3 covers 15 residues. V gave up 2 bases and J gave up 5 bases; unmatched junction bases: 5. CDR3 bases: TGCGCCAGCAGCTTACTAGCGGGAGGCGGTGACGAGCAGTACTTC. Translating it yields CASSLLAGGGDEQYF. The full variable domain, completed using reference TRBV5-1 and TRBJ2-7, is KAGVTQTPRYLIKTRGQQVTLSCSPISGHRSVSWYQQTPGQGLQFLFEYFSETQRNKGNFPGRFSGRQFSNSRSEMNVSTLELGDSALYLCASSLLAGGGDEQYFGPGTRLTVT.

The V gene is TRBV7-9, the J gene TRBJ2-1, with 13 bases lining up with TRBD2. The CDR3 length is 19 residues. Trimming at V came to 4 bases and at J to 8 bases, leaving 17 bases not matched to a gene. Germline V CDR1 and CDR2: SEHNR, FQNEAQ (reference sequence). The chain's CDR3 is CASSSMGEAGTSGIHEQFF. The CDR3 nucleotides read TGTGCCAGCAGCTCGATGGGGGAGGCCGGGACTAGCGGGATTCATGAGCAGTTCTTC.

This clone was seen once. This chain uses TRBV5-1 with TRBJ2-7; possibly TRBD1 or TRBD2 for D (5 bases each). V lost 0 bases and J 2 bases, leaving 15 bases between the germline ends. The CDR3 totals 16 residues. CDR1 and CDR2 (germline): SGHRS, YFSETQ. The CDR3 bases are TGCGCCAGCAGCTTGGATTCTGGGACCGGGACCTACGAGCAGTACTTC. It yields the protein CASSLDSGTGTYEQYF.

The chain couples TRBV2 to TRBJ2-2; D gene ambiguous. The germline CDR1 and CDR2 sequences are SNHLY and FYNNEI. There are 14 residues in the CDR3. The germline V and J ends were trimmed by 4 bases and 1 base, with 7 bases remaining between them. CDR3 DNA sequence: TGTGCCAGCAGTGGCGATGGGAACACCGGGGAGCTGTTTTTT. Translating gives CASSGDGNTGELFF.

Remarks on this clone: This CDR3 is also generated by other DNA sequences in the sample. The rearrangement joins TRBV15 to TRBJ2-1; D gene unclear. Germline V gene data show CDR1 as LNHNV and CDR2 as YYDKDF (reference sequence). CDR3 length equals 13 residues. Deletions cut 0 bases from V and 6 bases from J, with 6 bases between. The CDR3 nucleotides read TGTGCCACCAGCAGAGATAGGCGCAATGAGCAGTTCTTC. Its translation: CATSRDRRNEQFF.

The rearrangement uses TRBV9 and TRBJ1-5; D possibly corresponds to TRBD1 (5 bases). Germline lookup yields CDR1 SGDLS and CDR2 YYNGEE. Trimming took off 4 bases at V and 0 bases at J, with 17 bases between the two ends. The CDR3 has 17 residues. The DNA for the CDR3 is TGTGCCAGCAGCAGATACCGGGACTCCAATAGCAATCAGCCCCAGCATTTT. Protein sequence: CASSRYRDSNSNQPQHF.

This clone was observed once. J is TRBJ2-7 and V is TRBV19; D is possibly TRBD2 (5 bases). The CDR3 runs 12 residues. Germline-derived CDR1 and CDR2 are LNHDA and SQIVND (reference sequence). V lost 5 bases and J lost 2, with 7 bases in between. The CDR3 nucleotides read TGTGCCAGTAGTGACGGGGCCTACGAGCAGTACTTC. Its translation is CASSDGAYEQYF.

Note on this clone: This CDR3 is also generated by other DNA sequences in the sample. DNA of the CDR3: TGTGCCAGCAGCTTGGTCCTGGGAAACACTGAAGCTTTCTTT. It translates to CASSLVLGNTEAFF. The rearrangement joins TRBV5-6 to TRBJ1-1; D call uncertain. Trimming removed 0 bases at V and 2 bases at J, with 8 bases between. The CDR3 is made up of 14 amino acids. Germline V gene data show CDR1 as SGHDT and CDR2 as YYEEEE.